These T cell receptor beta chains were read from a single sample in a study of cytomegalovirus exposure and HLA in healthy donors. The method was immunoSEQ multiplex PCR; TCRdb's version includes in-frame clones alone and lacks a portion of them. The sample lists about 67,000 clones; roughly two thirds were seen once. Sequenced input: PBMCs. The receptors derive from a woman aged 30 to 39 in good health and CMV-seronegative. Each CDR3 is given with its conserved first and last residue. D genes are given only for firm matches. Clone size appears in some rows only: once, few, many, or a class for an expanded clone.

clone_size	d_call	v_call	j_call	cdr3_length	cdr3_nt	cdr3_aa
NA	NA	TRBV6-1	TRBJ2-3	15	TGTGCCAGCAGTCTAAACCGGCAGGCTGTAGATACGCAGTATTTT	CASSLNRQAVDTQYF
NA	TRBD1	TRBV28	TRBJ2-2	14	TGTGCCAGCAGTAGGGACAGTGGAACCGGGGAGCTGTTTTTT	CASSRDSGTGELFF
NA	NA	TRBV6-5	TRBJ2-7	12	TGTGCCAGCAGTGAAGGTTGGAGCGAGCAGTACTTC	CASSEGWSEQYF
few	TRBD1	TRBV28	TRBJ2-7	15	TGTGCCAGCAGATCCTACAGGGGCAGGGCCTACGAGCAGTACTTC	CASRSYRGRAYEQYF
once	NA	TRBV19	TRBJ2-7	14	TGTGCCAGTAGTATGAAGAGGTACTCCTACGAGCAGTACTTC	CASSMKRYSYEQYF
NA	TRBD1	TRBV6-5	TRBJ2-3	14	TGTGCCAGCAGCCGGGACAGGGGTACAGATACGCAGTATTTT	CASSRDRGTDTQYF
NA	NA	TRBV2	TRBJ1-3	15	TGTGCCAGCAGTGTGGACAGCTACTCTGGAAACACCATATATTTT	CASSVDSYSGNTIYF
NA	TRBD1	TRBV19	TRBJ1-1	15	TGTGCCAGTAGTATAGTTCAGGGGGCGGCCACTGAAGCTTTCTTT	CASSIVQGAATEAFF
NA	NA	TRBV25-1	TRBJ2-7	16	TGTGCCAGCAGTGATCCCCGGGGGACCCAACCCTACGAGCAGTACTTC	CASSDPRGTQPYEQYF
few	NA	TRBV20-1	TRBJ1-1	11	TGCAGTGCTAGAACAGGGAGGGGAGCTTTCTTT	CSARTGRGAFF
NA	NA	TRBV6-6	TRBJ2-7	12	TGTGCCAGCAGTCTTCATGGAGACGAGCAGTACTTC	CASSLHGDEQYF
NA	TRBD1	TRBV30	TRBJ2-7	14	TGTGCCTGGAGTTCCGGGACAGGGGATAACGAGCAGTACTTC	CAWSSGTGDNEQYF
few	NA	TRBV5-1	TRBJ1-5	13	TGCGCCAGCAGCTTGGATATCAATCAGCCCCAGCATTTT	CASSLDINQPQHF
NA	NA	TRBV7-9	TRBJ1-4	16	TGTGCCAGCAGCCCCCTAGCGGGTACAACTAATGAAAAACTGTTTTTT	CASSPLAGTTNEKLFF
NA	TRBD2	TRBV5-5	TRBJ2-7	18	TGTGCCAGCAGCTTCAAGACTAGCGGGGGGCTAGGGACCTACGAGCAGTACTTC	CASSFKTSGGLGTYEQYF
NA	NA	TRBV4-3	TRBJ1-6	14	TGCGCCAGCAGCCGAGGGAGATCCGAGTCACCCCTCCACTTT	CASSRGRSESPLHF
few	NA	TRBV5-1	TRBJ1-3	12	TGTGCCAGCAGCTTGACAGGAAACACCATATATTTT	CASSLTGNTIYF
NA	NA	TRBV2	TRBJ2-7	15	TGTGCCAGCAGTGAAGATTTCGGGACACACTACGAGCAGTACTTC	CASSEDFGTHYEQYF
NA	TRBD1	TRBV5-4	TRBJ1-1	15	TGTGCCAGCAGCCGGACCGGGACAGGGGGCACTGAAGCTTTCTTT	CASSRTGTGGTEAFF
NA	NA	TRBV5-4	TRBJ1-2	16	TGTGCCAGCAGCTTCCAGGGCTTCCCAGCTAACTATGGCTACACCTTC	CASSFQGFPANYGYTF
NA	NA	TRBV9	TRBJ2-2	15	TGTGCCAGCAGCGTAGCTGGGTCCGGGGACGGGGAGCTGTTTTTT	CASSVAGSGDGELFF
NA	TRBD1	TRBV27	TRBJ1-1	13	TGTGCCAGCCAAGACAGGGTTGTCACTGAAGCTTTCTTT	CASQDRVVTEAFF
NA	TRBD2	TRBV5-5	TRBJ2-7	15	TGTGCCAGCAGCCAAAGGACTAGCGGGGGCGACGAGCAGTACTTC	CASSQRTSGGDEQYF
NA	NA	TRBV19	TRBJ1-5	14	TGTGCCAGTAGCGGGCTTCGGGGGAATCAGCCCCAGCATTTT	CASSGLRGNQPQHF
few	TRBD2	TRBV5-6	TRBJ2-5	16	TGTGCCAGCAGCTTGGCGATAGCGGGGGGGCAAGAGACCCAGTACTTC	CASSLAIAGGQETQYF